This is a list of T cell receptor beta chains from one sample in a study of cytomegalovirus exposure and HLA in healthy donors. The method was immunoSEQ multiplex PCR; TCRdb's version includes in-frame clones alone and lacks a portion of them. The sample includes 96,000 or so clones, 65% to 75% seen only once; the top ten take around 3%. Sequencing input: PBMCs. These receptors all come from a female donor in good health and CMV-seropositive. The conserved cysteine and the conserved F or W are not part of the CDR3 here.

12 TRBV30 AWSRGSQSYEQY
17 TRBV9 ASSTEGGGGPYSYNEQF
13 TRBV28 ASSFEGQGAYEQY
11 TRBV5-8 ASSLVSPLGYT
14 TRBV11-2 ASSLGPTGQGYEAF
11 TRBV28 ASSPDPEGGYT
13 TRBV7-8 ASSLRLSGNYEQY
15 TRBV4-3 ASSQDAGARSNQPQH
12 TRBV5-4 ASSLGPRGNEQY
12 TRBV7-2 ASSQRGGSYEQY
11 TRBV29-1 SVAGGATYEQY
12 TRBV6-4 ASSKTGTNTEAF
15 TRBV4-1 ASSRSTRDRGRETQY
11 TRBV7-2 ASRPGGNTEAF
12 TRBV2 ASGPPWRNTEAF
14 TRBV5-6 ASSFDGRARSTEAF
12 TRBV7-2 ASSSLGELSEQF
14 TRBV6-1 ASSGPGQASNYGYT
12 TRBV6-5 ASSYRGRSSQQY
10 TRBV5-1 ASSLESGIKY
11 TRBV7-9 ASSRGLYYEQY
11 TRBV5-6 ASSGGTGEPQH
12 TRBV7-3 ASSLNGRAGEQF
12 TRBV29-1 SVQTGGYTGELF
8 TRBV2 ASTNPGAF
14 TRBV2 ASSEAGQGALDTQY
11 TRBV30 AWSGGGKDGYT
15 TRBV9 ASSVSIAGATTDTQY
13 TRBV11-2 ASSLNAGSYNEQF
10 TRBV30 AWGRTGREQY
12 TRBV13 ASSTRQGNYGYT
11 TRBV9 ASSPSSGETQY
11 TRBV13 ASSAEGRRKLF
14 TRBV4-3 ASSQELGASTDTQY
14 TRBV5-1 ASSVDPGQGNQPQH
12 TRBV15 ATGIGTSRETQY
9 TRBV29-1 SVGAPYEQY
16 TRBV5-4 ASSPRRRERGLHNEQF
12 TRBV28 ASRPTGDGTKQY
13 TRBV9 ASSVGFGQGSGYT
12 TRBV7-3 ASSPGQGMGGYT
12 TRBV7-2 ASRTSGGLGGQY
12 TRBV6-5 ASSYSRVDYGYT
12 TRBV30 AWSQSGISYEQY
12 TRBV7-9 ASSPSGGHNEQF